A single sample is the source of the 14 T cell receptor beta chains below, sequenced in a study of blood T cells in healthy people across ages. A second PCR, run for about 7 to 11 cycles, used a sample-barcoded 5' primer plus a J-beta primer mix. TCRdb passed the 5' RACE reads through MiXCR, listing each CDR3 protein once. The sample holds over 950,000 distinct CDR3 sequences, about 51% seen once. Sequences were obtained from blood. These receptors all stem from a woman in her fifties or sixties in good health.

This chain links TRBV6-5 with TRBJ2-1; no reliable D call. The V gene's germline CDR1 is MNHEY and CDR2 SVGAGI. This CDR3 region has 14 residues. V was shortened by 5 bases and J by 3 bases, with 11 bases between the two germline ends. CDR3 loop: CASSPLGNYNEQFF. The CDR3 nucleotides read TGTGCCAGCAGTCCCCTCGGCAACTACAATGAGCAGTTCTTC.

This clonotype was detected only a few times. This CDR3 is CASSLALGQENEQYF. CDR3 nucleotides: TGCGCCAGCAGCTTGGCCTTAGGACAGGAAAACGAGCAGTACTTC. The chain links TRBV5-1 to TRBJ2-7, with 7 bases identical to TRBD1. The CDR3 totals 15 residues. V lost 0 bases and J lost 5; bases outside the gene matches: 8. The germline CDR1 and CDR2 sequences are SGHRS and YFSETQ.

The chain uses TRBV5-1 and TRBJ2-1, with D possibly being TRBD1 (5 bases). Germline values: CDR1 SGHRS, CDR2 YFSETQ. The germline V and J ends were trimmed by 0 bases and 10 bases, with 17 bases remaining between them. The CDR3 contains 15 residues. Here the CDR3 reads CASSLAQSVPGEQFF. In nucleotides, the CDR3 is TGCGCCAGCAGCTTGGCTCAGTCCGTGCCAGGGGAGCAGTTCTTC.

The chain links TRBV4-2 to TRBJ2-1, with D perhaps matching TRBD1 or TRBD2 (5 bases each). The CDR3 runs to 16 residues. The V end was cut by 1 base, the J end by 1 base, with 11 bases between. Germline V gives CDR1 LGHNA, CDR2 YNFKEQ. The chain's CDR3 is CASSQAWGSSYNEQFF. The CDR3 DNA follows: TGTGCCAGCAGCCAAGCTTGGGGGAGTTCCTACAATGAGCAGTTCTTC.

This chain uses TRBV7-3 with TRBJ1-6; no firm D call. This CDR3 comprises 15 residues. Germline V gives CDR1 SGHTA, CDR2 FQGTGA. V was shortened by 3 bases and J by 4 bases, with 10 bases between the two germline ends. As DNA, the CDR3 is TGTGCCAGCAGCTTGCAGGCCTCGTATAATTCACCCCTCCACTTT. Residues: CASSLQASYNSPLHF. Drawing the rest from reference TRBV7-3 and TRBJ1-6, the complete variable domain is GAGVSQTPSNKVTEKGKYVELRCDPISGHTALYWYRQSLGQGPEFLIYFQGTGAADDSGLPNDRFFAVRPEGSVSTLKIQRTERGDSAVYLCASSLQASYNSPLHFGNGTRLTVT.

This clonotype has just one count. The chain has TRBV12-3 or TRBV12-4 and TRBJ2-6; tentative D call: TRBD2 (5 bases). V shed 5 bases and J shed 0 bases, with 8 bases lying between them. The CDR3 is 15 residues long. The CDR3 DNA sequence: TGTGCCAGCAGTGGAGGAGTCTCTGGGGCCAACGTCCTGACTTTC. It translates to CASSGGVSGANVLTF.

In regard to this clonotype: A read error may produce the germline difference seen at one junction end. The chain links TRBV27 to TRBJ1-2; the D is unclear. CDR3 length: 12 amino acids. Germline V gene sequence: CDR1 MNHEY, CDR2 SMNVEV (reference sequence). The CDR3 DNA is TGTGCCAGCAGGGGCCAGGACTATGGCTGCACCTTC. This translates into CASRGQDYGCTF.

DNA for the CDR3: TGCAGCTTCGCCAGGGGAGGCTCCTACAATGAGCAGTTCTTC. Its protein product is CSFARGGSYNEQFF. V is TRBV29-1 and J is TRBJ2-1; TRBD1 or TRBD2 may be the D gene (6 bases each). The CDR3 spans 14 residues. V lost 8 bases and J lost 0, with 14 bases in between. The germline CDR1 and CDR2 sequences are SQVTM and ANQGSEA.

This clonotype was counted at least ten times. The CDR3 reads CASGYTDTQYF. CDR3 nucleotide sequence: TGTGCCAGCGGGTACACAGATACGCAGTATTTT. The chain recombines TRBV6-6 with TRBJ2-3; no firm D call. The CDR3 covers 11 residues. Germline loops: CDR1 MNHNY, CDR2 SVGAGI (reference sequence). V lost 8 bases to trimming and J lost 2 bases, with 5 bases between them.

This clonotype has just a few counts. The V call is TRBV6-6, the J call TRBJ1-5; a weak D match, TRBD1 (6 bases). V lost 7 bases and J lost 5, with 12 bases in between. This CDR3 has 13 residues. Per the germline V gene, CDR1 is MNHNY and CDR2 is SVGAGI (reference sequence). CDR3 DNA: TGTGCCAGCATCCGGGACATCGATCAGCCCCAGCATTTT. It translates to CASIRDIDQPQHF.

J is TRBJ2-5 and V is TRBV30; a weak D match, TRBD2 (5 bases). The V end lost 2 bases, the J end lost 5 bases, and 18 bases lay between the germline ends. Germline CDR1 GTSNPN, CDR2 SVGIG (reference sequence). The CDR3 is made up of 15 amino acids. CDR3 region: CAWSPRGVVGETQYF. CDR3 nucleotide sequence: TGTGCCTGGAGTCCCCGGGGAGTAGTCGGTGAGACCCAGTACTTC.

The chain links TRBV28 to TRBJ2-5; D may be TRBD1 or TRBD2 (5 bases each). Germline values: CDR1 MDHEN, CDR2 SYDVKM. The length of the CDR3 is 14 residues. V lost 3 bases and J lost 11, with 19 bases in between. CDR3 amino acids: CASSFRGKRGEQYF. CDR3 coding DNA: TGTGCCAGCAGTTTCCGAGGGAAACGAGGGGAGCAGTACTTC.

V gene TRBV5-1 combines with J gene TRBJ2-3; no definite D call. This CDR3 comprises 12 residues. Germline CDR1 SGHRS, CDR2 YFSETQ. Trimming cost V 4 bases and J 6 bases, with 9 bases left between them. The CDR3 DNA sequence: TGCGCCAGCAGCAGGGTGGATGATACGCAGTATTTT. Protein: CASSRVDDTQYF.

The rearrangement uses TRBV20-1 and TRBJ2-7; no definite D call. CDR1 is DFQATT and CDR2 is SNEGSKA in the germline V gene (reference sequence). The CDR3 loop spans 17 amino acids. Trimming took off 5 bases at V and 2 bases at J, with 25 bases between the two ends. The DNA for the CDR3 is TGCAGTGCTCTTTCCCCGCCCGGCCAGGAGAACGCCTACGAGCAGTACTTC. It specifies CSALSPPGQENAYEQYF.